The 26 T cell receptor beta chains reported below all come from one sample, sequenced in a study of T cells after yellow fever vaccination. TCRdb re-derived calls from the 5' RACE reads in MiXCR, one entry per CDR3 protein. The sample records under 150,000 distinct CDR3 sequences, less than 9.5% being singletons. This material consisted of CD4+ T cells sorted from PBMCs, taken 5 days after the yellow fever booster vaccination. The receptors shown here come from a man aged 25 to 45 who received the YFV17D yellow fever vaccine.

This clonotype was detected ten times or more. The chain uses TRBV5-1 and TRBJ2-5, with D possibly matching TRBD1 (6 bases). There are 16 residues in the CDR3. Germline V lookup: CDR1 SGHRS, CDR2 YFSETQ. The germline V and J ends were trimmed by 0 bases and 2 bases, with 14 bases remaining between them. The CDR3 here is CASSLGVRGYQETQYF. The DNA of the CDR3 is TGCGCCAGCAGCTTGGGTGTAAGGGGGTATCAAGAGACCCAGTACTTC.

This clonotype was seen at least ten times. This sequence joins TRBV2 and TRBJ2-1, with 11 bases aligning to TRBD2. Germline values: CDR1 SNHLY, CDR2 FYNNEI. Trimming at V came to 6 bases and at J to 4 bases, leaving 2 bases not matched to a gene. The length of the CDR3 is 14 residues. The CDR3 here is CASRLAGEYNEQFF. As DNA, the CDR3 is TGTGCCAGCAGACTAGCGGGAGAGTACAATGAGCAGTTCTTC.

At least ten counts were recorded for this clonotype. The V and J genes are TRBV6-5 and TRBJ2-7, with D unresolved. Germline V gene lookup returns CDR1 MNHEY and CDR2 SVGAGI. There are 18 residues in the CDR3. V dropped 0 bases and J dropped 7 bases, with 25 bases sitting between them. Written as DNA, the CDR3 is TGTGCCAGCAGTTACTCGATATTAGTTGACCCCCAGACTGGGGAGCAGTACTTC. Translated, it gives CASSYSILVDPQTGEQYF.

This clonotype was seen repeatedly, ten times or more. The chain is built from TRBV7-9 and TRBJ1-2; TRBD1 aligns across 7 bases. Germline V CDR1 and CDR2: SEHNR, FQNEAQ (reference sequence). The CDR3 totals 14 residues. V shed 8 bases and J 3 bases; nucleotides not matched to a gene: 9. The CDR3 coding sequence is TGTGCCAGCGGATTCGGACAGGCCCACTATGGCTACACCTTC. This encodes CASGFGQAHYGYTF.

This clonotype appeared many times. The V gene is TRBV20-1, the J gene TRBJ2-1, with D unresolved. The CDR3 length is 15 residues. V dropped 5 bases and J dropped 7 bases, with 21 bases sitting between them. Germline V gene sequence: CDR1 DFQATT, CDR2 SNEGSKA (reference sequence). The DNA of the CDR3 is TGCAGTGCTCAGAAGCTAGACTGGTTCTCTAATGAGCAGTTCTTC. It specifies CSAQKLDWFSNEQFF.

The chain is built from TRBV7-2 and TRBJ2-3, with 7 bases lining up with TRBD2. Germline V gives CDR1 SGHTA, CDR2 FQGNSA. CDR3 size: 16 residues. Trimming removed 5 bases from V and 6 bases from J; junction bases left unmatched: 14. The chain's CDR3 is CASSLQARSGMDTQYF. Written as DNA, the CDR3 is TGTGCCAGCAGCCTTCAAGCGCGAAGCGGGATGGATACGCAGTATTTT. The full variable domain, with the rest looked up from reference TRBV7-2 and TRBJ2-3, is GAGVSQSPSNKVTEKGKDVELRCDPISGHTALYWYRQSLGQGLEFLIYFQGNSAPDKSGLPSDRFSAERTGGSVSTLTIQRTQQEDSAVYLCASSLQARSGMDTQYFGPGTRLTVL.

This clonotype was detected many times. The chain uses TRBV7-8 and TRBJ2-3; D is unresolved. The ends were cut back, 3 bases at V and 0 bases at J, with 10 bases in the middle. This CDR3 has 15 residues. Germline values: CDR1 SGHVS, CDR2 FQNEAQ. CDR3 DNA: TGTGCCAGCAGCTTGACGGGTTTTAGCACAGATACGCAGTATTTT. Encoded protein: CASSLTGFSTDTQYF.

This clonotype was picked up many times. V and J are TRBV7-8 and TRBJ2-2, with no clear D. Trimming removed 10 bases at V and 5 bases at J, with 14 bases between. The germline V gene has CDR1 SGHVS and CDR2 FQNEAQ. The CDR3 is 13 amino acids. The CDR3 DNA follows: TGTGCCACCGGTACAGTCGTAACCGGGGAGCTGTTTTTT. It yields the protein CATGTVVTGELFF.

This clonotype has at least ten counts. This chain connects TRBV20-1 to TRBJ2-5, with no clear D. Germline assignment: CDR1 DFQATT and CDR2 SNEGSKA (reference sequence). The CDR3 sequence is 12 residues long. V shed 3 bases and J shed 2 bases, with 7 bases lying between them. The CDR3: CSASVGQETQYF. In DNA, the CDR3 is TGCAGTGCTAGTGTGGGGCAAGAGACCCAGTACTTC.

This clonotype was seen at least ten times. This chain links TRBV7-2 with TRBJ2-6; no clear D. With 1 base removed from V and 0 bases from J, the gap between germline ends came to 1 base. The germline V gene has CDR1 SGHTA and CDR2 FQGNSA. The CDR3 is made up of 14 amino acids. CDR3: CASSLDSGANVLTF. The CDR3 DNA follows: TGTGCCAGCAGCTTAGACTCTGGGGCCAACGTCCTGACTTTC.

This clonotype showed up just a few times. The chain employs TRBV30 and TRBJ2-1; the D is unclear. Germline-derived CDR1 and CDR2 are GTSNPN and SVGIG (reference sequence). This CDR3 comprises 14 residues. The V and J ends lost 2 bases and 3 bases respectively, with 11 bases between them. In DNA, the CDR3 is TGTGCCTGGAGTTTAGACGGTTACTACAATGAGCAGTTCTTC. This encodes CAWSLDGYYNEQFF. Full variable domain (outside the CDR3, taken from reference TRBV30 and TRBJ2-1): SQTIHQWPATLVQPVGSPLSLECTVEGTSNPNLYWYRQAAGRGLQLLFYSVGIGQISSEVPQNLSASRPQDRQFILSSKKLLLSDSGFYLCAWSLDGYYNEQFFGPGTRLTVL.

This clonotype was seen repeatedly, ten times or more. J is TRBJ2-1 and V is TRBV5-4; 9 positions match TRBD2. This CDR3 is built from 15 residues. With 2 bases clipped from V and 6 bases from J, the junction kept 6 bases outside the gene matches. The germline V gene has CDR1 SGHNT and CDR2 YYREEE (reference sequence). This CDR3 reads CASSLPGLALNEQFF. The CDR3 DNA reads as TGTGCCAGCAGCTTACCGGGACTAGCCCTCAATGAGCAGTTCTTC.

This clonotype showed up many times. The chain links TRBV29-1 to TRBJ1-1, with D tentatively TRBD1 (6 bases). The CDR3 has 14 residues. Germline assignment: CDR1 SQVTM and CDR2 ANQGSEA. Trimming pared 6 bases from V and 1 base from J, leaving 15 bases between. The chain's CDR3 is CSVVIGTTNTEAFF. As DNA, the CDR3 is TGCAGCGTGGTCATAGGGACAACGAACACTGAAGCTTTCTTT.

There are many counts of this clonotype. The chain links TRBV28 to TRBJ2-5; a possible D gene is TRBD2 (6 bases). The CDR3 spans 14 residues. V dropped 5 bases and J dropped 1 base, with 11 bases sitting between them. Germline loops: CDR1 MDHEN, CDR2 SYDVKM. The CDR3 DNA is TGTGCCAGCAGTGCTGAAGCGGGCCAAGAGACCCAGTACTTC. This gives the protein CASSAEAGQETQYF.

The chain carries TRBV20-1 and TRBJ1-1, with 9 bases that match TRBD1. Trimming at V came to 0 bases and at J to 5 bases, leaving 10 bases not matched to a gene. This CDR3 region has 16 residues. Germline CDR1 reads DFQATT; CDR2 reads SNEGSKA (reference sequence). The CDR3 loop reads CSARDTGGAGVTEAFF. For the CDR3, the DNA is TGCAGTGCTAGAGATACAGGGGGCGCCGGAGTTACTGAAGCTTTCTTT.

CDR3 bases: TGCAGTGCGGCCGACCAGGGCTCACCCCTCCACTTT. It encodes CSAADQGSPLHF. The chain joins TRBV20-1 to TRBJ1-6; tentatively, D is TRBD1 (5 bases). This CDR3 spans 12 amino acids. V was shortened by 6 bases and J by 10 bases, with 13 bases between the two germline ends. Germline CDR1 DFQATT, CDR2 SNEGSKA (reference sequence).

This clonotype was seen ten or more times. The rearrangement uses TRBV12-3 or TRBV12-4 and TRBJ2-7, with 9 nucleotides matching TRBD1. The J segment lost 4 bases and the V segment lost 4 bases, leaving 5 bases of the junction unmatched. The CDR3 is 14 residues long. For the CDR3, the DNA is TGTGCCAGCAGTTCCGACAGGGGGTGGTACGAGCAGTACTTC. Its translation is CASSSDRGWYEQYF.

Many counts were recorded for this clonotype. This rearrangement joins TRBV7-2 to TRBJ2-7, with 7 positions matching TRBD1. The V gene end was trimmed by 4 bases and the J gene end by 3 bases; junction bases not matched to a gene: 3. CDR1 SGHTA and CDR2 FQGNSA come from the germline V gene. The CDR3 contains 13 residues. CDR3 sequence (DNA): TGTGCCAGCAGCTCCCGGGACAGCTACGAGCAGTACTTC. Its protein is CASSSRDSYEQYF.

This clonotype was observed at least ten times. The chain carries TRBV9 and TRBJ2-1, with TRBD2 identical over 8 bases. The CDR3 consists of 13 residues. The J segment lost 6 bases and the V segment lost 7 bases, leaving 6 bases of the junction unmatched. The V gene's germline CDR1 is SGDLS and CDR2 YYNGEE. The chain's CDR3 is CASSGLGRNEQFF. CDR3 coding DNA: TGTGCCAGCTCGGGACTAGGACGCAATGAGCAGTTCTTC.

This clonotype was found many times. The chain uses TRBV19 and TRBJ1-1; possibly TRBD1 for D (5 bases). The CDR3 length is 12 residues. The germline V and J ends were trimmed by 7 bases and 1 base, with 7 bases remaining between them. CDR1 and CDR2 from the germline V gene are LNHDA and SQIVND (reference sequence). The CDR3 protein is CASTDRNTEAFF. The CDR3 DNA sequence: TGTGCCAGTACAGACAGGAACACTGAAGCTTTCTTT.

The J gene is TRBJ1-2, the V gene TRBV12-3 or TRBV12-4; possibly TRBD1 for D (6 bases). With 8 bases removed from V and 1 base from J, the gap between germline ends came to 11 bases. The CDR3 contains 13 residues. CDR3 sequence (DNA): TGTGCCAGCGGGGCAGGGGATAACTATGGCTACACCTTC. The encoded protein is CASGAGDNYGYTF.

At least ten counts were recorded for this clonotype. DNA for the CDR3: TGTGCCAGCAGTTTAGGGGTCGGACAGGGACGCAATCAGCCCCAGCATTTT. The encoded protein is CASSLGVGQGRNQPQHF. V gene TRBV12-3 or TRBV12-4 combines with J gene TRBJ1-5; 8 bases line up with TRBD1. The CDR3 runs 17 residues. Losses at the gene ends were 1 base for V and 2 bases for J; bases not matched to a gene: 7.

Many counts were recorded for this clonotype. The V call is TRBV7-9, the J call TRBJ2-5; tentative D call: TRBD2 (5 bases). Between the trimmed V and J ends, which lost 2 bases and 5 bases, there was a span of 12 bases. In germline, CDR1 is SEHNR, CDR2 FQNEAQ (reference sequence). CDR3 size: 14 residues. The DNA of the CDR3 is TGTGCCAGCAGCTTATCCTCGGGGTTGGAGACCCAGTACTTC. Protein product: CASSLSSGLETQYF.

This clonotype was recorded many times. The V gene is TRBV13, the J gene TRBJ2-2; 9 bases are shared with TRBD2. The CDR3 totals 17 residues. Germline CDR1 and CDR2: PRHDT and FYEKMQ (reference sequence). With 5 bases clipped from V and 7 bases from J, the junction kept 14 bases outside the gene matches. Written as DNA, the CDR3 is TGTGCCAGCAGCCCTCGGACTAGCGAACGATTCGGCGGGGAGCTGTTTTTT. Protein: CASSPRTSERFGGELFF.

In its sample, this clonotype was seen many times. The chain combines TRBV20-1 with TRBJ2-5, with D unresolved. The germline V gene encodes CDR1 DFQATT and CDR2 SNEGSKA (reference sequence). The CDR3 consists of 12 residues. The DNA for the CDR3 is TGCAGCGCCTCATCAAACCAAGAGACCCAGTACTTC. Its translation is CSASSNQETQYF.

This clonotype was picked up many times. CDR3 bases: TGTGCCACCAGCAGACAGACAGGGGATCAGCCCCAGCATTTT. Its protein is CATSRQTGDQPQHF. The chain has TRBV15 and TRBJ1-5, with 8 bases that match TRBD1. This CDR3 has 14 residues. Looked up from germline, CDR1 is LNHNV and CDR2 is YYDKDF (reference sequence). Losses at the gene ends were 2 bases for V and 5 bases for J; bases not matched to a gene: 2.